The rows below give T cell receptor beta chains drawn from one sample of a study of resident and recirculating memory T cells in vitiligo. Using immunoSEQ multiplex PCR, the repertoire was profiled, and TCRdb retains in-frame clones only, with some absent. The sample yields tens of thousands of clones, roughly 94% seen once. Sequenced sample: blood. These receptors were taken from a male donor with vitiligo. The CDR3 runs from the conserved cysteine through the conserved F or W. A D gene is named only where the DNA matches it firmly.

-	TRBJ2-1	TRBV7-3	CASSLGGHEQFF
-	TRBJ2-1	TRBV11-2	CASSNVRAHIWQFF
TRBD1	TRBJ1-2	TRBV7-3	CASSSTGGTGDGYTF
TRBD2	TRBJ2-5	TRBV7-9	CASSPGGGWLETQYF
TRBD1	TRBJ1-1	TRBV28	CASSSTKYQGADTEAFF
TRBD1	TRBJ2-1	TRBV2	CASRTSGTAKINEQFF
-	TRBJ1-5	TRBV27	CASSPHRATGNQPQHF
-	TRBJ2-7	TRBV9	CASGANSYEQYF
-	TRBJ2-1	TRBV11-3	CASSDLRGPYNEQFF
TRBD1	TRBJ2-3	TRBV9	CASSGGGTGYTDTQYF
TRBD1	TRBJ1-3	TRBV27	CASRTGGADENTIYF
-	TRBJ2-7	TRBV7-9	CASSGWRGHPVEQYF
-	TRBJ1-4	TRBV21-1	CASSKASSREKLFF
TRBD2	TRBJ2-1	TRBV27	CAITLAGAPKCSYNEQFF
TRBD1	TRBJ2-7	TRBV6-1	CASSEWTGPYEQYF
TRBD1	TRBJ1-2	TRBV10-3	CAISEPRDRINYGYTF
TRBD1	TRBJ1-5	TRBV28	CASSTTGLSNQPQHF
TRBD2	TRBJ2-1	TRBV5-1	CASSIRTGTNSYNEQFF
TRBD2	TRBJ2-3	TRBV7-3	CASSLLAGITDTQYF
-	TRBJ2-3	TRBV7-7	CASSPASRGDTQYF
-	TRBJ2-7	TRBV5-1	CASSSERGTYEQYF
-	TRBJ2-7	TRBV7-9	CASSLLRQGSLMGSYEQYF
-	TRBJ1-1	TRBV28	CASSLKREAFF
TRBD2	TRBJ2-5	TRBV5-4	CASSRGTSGRNQETQYF
-	TRBJ2-1	TRBV27	CASSSRTESSYNEQFF
-	TRBJ2-1	TRBV7-9	CASSPGRGREFF
TRBD1	TRBJ2-2	TRBV7-2	CASSPRDRNTGELFF
TRBD1	TRBJ2-1	TRBV6-6	CASRSSGGNNEQFF
-	TRBJ2-3	TRBV11-2	CASSPGTGQSLSTDTQYF
-	TRBJ2-1	TRBV2	CASSDWALYNEQFF
-	TRBJ2-5	TRBV5-1	CASSLGLQRSQTQYF
TRBD2	TRBJ2-7	TRBV6-5	CASSHGTSGSYEQYF
TRBD2	TRBJ2-7	TRBV6-4	CASRWREASYYEQYF
TRBD1	TRBJ1-1	TRBV7-3	CASSPLGTGNTEAFF
TRBD2	TRBJ2-1	TRBV7-3	CASSPSSGNYNEQFF
-	TRBJ2-1	TRBV27	CASSYWAAGNNEQFF
TRBD2	TRBJ2-3	TRBV27	CASSLLLAGGATDTQYF
TRBD1	TRBJ2-7	TRBV30	CAWSGGQLTYEQYF
-	TRBJ2-1	TRBV7-3	CASSLDKIVPEQFF
-	TRBJ2-1	TRBV11-2	CASSLDWGGAKFF
-	TRBJ2-2	TRBV18	CASSPRPGPTGELFF
TRBD1	TRBJ2-4	TRBV14	CASSVQGNIQYF
TRBD1	TRBJ2-3	TRBV7-9	CASSFGEYGQGARDTQYF
-	TRBJ1-1	TRBV11-3	CASSIITENTEAFF
TRBD2	TRBJ2-2	TRBV27	CASSLNAGGPAGELFF
-	TRBJ1-3	TRBV5-6	CASSLTGHLGNTIYF
TRBD2	TRBJ2-6	TRBV11-3	CASSLWGTSGSGANVLTF
-	TRBJ2-7	TRBV28	CASTAGYPYEQYF
-	TRBJ1-1	TRBV2	CASTSSRVLSTEAFF
TRBD1	TRBJ1-1	TRBV18	CASSPRDREAFF
TRBD1	TRBJ1-1	TRBV6-4	CASSQTGFTTEAFF
TRBD2	TRBJ2-1	TRBV5-1	CASSLGTSGSNEQFF